The 29 T cell receptor beta chains listed next were all sequenced from one sample in a study of CD8 T cells in Susac syndrome. An amount of RNA that ranged from roughly 0.5 to 1 ug was reverse transcribed with random hexamers. MiXCR, run by TCRdb on the immunoSEQ multiplex PCR reads, gives a single entry per CDR3 protein. Here the sample spans roughly 88,000 distinct CDR3 sequences, around 96% being singletons. Sequences were obtained from CD8+ T cells from PBMCs. The receptors were sampled from a human donor with Susac syndrome.

The J gene is TRBJ1-2, the V gene TRBV13, with D unresolved. From germline, CDR1 is PRHDT and CDR2 FYEKMQ (reference sequence). With 5 bases removed from V and 4 bases from J, the gap between germline ends came to 14 bases. The CDR3 totals 14 residues. CDR3 nucleotide sequence: TGTGCCAGCAGCCCCTGGACCGGATCCTATGGCTACACCTTC. It encodes CASSPWTGSYGYTF. The whole variable domain, remainder taken from reference TRBV13 and TRBJ1-2, is AAGVIQSPRHLIKEKRETATLKCYPIPRHDTVYWYQQGPGQDPQFLISFYEKMQSDKGSIPDRFSAQQFSDYHSELNMSSLELGDSALYFCASSPWTGSYGYTFGSGTRLTVV.

The chain combines TRBV20-1 with TRBJ1-2; TRBD1 might be the D (5 bases). The germline CDR1 and CDR2 sequences are DFQATT and SNEGSKA (reference sequence). This CDR3 has 13 amino acids. Trimming cost V 4 bases and J 2 bases, with 11 bases left between them. This CDR3 reads CSATIQENYGYTF. The CDR3 DNA reads TGCAGTGCTACCATACAGGAAAACTATGGCTACACCTTC.

The V call is TRBV9, the J call TRBJ2-3; 8 bases align to TRBD2. The germline CDR1 and CDR2 sequences are SGDLS and YYNGEE. V trimming: 2 bases; J trimming: 1 base; junction bases outside the gene matches: 3. The CDR3 is 15 amino acids. The CDR3 protein is CASSVGLGGTDTQYF. The DNA for the CDR3 is TGTGCCAGCAGCGTGGGACTAGGGGGCACAGATACGCAGTATTTT.

The genes are TRBV25-1 and TRBJ2-1; D gene uncertain. V was shortened by 9 bases and J by 7 bases, with 16 bases between the two germline ends. CDR1 is MGHDK, CDR2 SYGVNS, per germline. This CDR3 has 13 residues. CDR3 in DNA: TGTGCCAGTAGCTTCAACACAGAGAATGAGCAGTTCTTC. Its protein is CASSFNTENEQFF.

The V gene is TRBV20-1, the J gene TRBJ2-7; D uncertain. The CDR3 is 10 amino acids. V lost 6 bases and J lost 7, with 10 bases in between. Germline V gene lookup returns CDR1 DFQATT and CDR2 SNEGSKA (reference sequence). CDR3 sequence reads: CSAEDGEQYF. In nucleotides, the CDR3 is TGCAGTGCAGAGGACGGGGAGCAGTACTTC.

This chain uses TRBV4-2 with TRBJ1-1, with a weak D call TRBD1 (5 bases). V was clipped by 0 bases and J by 4 bases, with 6 bases between them. This CDR3 region has 13 residues. Per germline, CDR1 LGHNA and CDR2 YNFKEQ. The CDR3 nucleotides read TGTGCCAGCAGCCAAGATGGGGCCACTGAAGCTTTCTTT. It specifies CASSQDGATEAFF.

The chain is built from TRBV5-6 and TRBJ2-2; D unclear. This CDR3 contains 14 residues. Deletions cut 4 bases from V and 6 bases from J, with 13 bases between. CDR1 is SGHDT, CDR2 YYEEEE, per germline. This chain's CDR3 is CASSPFLAAGELFF. In DNA, the CDR3 is TGTGCCAGCAGCCCCTTTCTGGCGGCCGGGGAGCTGTTTTTT.

The J gene is TRBJ2-3, the V gene TRBV29-1; 13 positions match TRBD2. The CDR3 length is 16 residues. Per the germline V gene, CDR1 is SQVTM and CDR2 is ANQGSEA. V was clipped by 4 bases and J by 3 bases; unmatched bases: 7. The CDR3 sequence is CSVVGGLAGLTDTQYF. CDR3 coding DNA: TGCAGCGTTGTGGGGGGACTAGCGGGGTTAACAGATACGCAGTATTTT.

This clonotype was seen once. V is TRBV20-1 and J is TRBJ1-5; D is uncertain. CDR3 length: 16 amino acids. V shed 2 bases and J shed 0 bases, with 14 bases lying between them. From germline, CDR1 is DFQATT and CDR2 SNEGSKA (reference sequence). CDR3 sequence: CSARPGPKNSNQPQHF. CDR3 coding DNA: TGCAGTGCTAGACCCGGACCGAAAAATAGCAATCAGCCCCAGCATTTT.

The chain employs TRBV24-1 and TRBJ1-1; D gene uncertain. The CDR3 contains 14 residues. V was pared by 8 bases and J by 1 base, with 13 bases between. Germline CDR1 reads KGHDR; CDR2 reads SFDVKD. CDR3 sequence reads: CATTGPGGNTEAFF. CDR3 coding DNA: TGTGCCACCACCGGACCCGGCGGGAACACTGAAGCTTTCTTT.

The CDR3 spells CASSPSSGPDNEQYF. CDR3 bases: TGTGCCAGCAGCCCCTCCAGTGGCCCTGATAACGAGCAGTACTTC. The chain is built from TRBV9 and TRBJ2-7; D not resolved. CDR1 and CDR2 from the germline V gene are SGDLS and YYNGEE. V was pared by 4 bases and J by 5 bases, with 19 bases between. This CDR3 is built from 15 residues.

The rearrangement uses TRBV4-2 and TRBJ2-5; 8 positions agree with TRBD2. Germline V gene lookup returns CDR1 LGHNA and CDR2 YNFKEQ. The CDR3 has 19 amino acids. The trim removed 4 bases at V and 1 base at J, leaving 17 bases unmatched. CDR3 coding DNA: TGTGCCAGCAGCCGACACTGGAGGGCTAGCGGGCATATCCAAGAGACCCAGTACTTC. Residues: CASSRHWRASGHIQETQYF.

The chain joins TRBV7-2 to TRBJ1-5; the D gene is possibly TRBD1 (5 bases). The CDR3 covers 16 residues. The V gene lost 5 bases and the J gene lost 0 bases, with 14 bases spanning the gap. CDR1 is SGHTA, CDR2 FQGNSA, per germline. Written as DNA, the CDR3 is TGTGCCAGCAGCCTCCAGGGTCTCTATAGCAATCAGCCCCAGCATTTT. Translating it yields CASSLQGLYSNQPQHF.

J is TRBJ2-2 and V is TRBV9; D may be TRBD2 (6 bases). Looked up from germline, CDR1 is SGDLS and CDR2 is YYNGEE. This CDR3 contains 17 residues. The V end lost 2 bases, the J end lost 5 bases, and 19 bases lay between the germline ends. The CDR3 loop is CASSVPTRTGETGELFF. The CDR3 coding sequence is TGTGCCAGCAGCGTTCCCACTAGGACGGGAGAAACCGGGGAGCTGTTTTTT. The full variable domain, its missing parts supplied by reference TRBV9 and TRBJ2-2, is DSGVTQTPKHLITATGQRVTLRCSPRSGDLSVYWYQQSLDQGLQFLIQYYNGEERAKGNILERFSAQQFPDLHSELNLSSLELGDSALYFCASSVPTRTGETGELFFGEGSRLTVL.

V usage is TRBV28 and J usage is TRBJ1-1; D possibly corresponds to TRBD1 (5 bases). The CDR3 sequence is 12 residues long. Per germline, CDR1 MDHEN and CDR2 SYDVKM. V was cut by 2 bases and J by 6 bases, with 7 bases left in between. The CDR3 nucleotides are TGTGCCAGCAGTTTACAGGGACCTGAAGCTTTCTTT. Its translation: CASSLQGPEAFF. The full variable domain, with the rest looked up from reference TRBV28 and TRBJ1-1, is DVKVTQSSRYLVKRTGEKVFLECVQDMDHENMFWYRQDPGLGLRLIYFSYDVKMKEKGDIPEGYSVSREKKERFSLILESASTNQTSMYLCASSLQGPEAFFGQGTRLTVV.

This clonotype was observed a single time. V usage is TRBV27 and J usage is TRBJ2-3; D unclear. This CDR3 region has 15 residues. V was trimmed by 2 bases and J by 5 bases, leaving 14 bases between them. Germline V CDR1 and CDR2: MNHEY, SMNVEV (reference sequence). CDR3 protein: CASSLVRSGRDTQYF. The CDR3 region has the DNA TGTGCCAGCAGTTTAGTCAGGTCGGGTAGAGATACGCAGTATTTT.

This chain links TRBV20-1 with TRBJ2-7; 7 bases are shared with TRBD2. V was pared by 0 bases and J by 5 bases, with 19 bases of the junction left unmatched. Germline loops: CDR1 DFQATT, CDR2 SNEGSKA (reference sequence). The CDR3 spans 18 residues. CDR3 sequence (DNA): TGCAGTGCTAGAGATCATCGGAAGGGGAGGGGTCTTAAGAACGAGCAGTACTTC. It yields the protein CSARDHRKGRGLKNEQYF.

The chain carries TRBV7-9 and TRBJ1-1; no clear D. CDR1 SEHNR and CDR2 FQNEAQ come from the germline V gene (reference sequence). The V end was cut by 1 base, the J end by 7 bases, with 10 bases between. The CDR3 consists of 13 residues. CDR3 DNA: TGTGCCAGCAGCTTAGGCGGGAGTCTTGAAGCTTTCTTT. This gives the protein CASSLGGSLEAFF.

The chain combines TRBV2 with TRBJ1-2; D call uncertain. The CDR3 runs 11 residues. V dropped 10 bases and J dropped 2 bases, with 8 bases sitting between them. CDR1 and CDR2 (germline): SNHLY, FYNNEI. CDR3 nucleotides: TGTGCCATAGTAGTAAACTATGGCTACACCTTC. Translation gives CAIVVNYGYTF.

The chain couples TRBV6-5 to TRBJ1-2, with a possible D match to TRBD1 (5 bases). From germline, CDR1 is MNHEY and CDR2 SVGAGI. Between the trimmed V and J ends, which lost 0 bases and 9 bases, there was a span of 23 bases. There are 17 residues in the CDR3. The chain's CDR3 is CASSYSVLKGMDWSYTF. Here the CDR3 DNA reads TGTGCCAGCAGTTACTCGGTACTAAAGGGGATGGACTGGAGCTACACCTTC.

V and J are TRBV20-1 and TRBJ2-7; a possible D gene is TRBD2 (5 bases). This CDR3 is 16 amino acids long. CDR1 is DFQATT and CDR2 is SNEGSKA in the germline V gene (reference sequence). Trimming removed 4 bases from V and 1 base from J, with 20 bases in between. CDR3 coding DNA: TGCAGTGCTACAGTATGGGGAGCCGTTGGGTCCTACGAGCAGTACTTC. Its protein is CSATVWGAVGSYEQYF.

The V gene is TRBV4-3, the J gene TRBJ2-7; D possibly corresponds to TRBD2 (6 bases). Per germline, CDR1 LGHNA and CDR2 YSLEER. V shed 0 bases and J shed 5 bases, with 11 bases lying between them. This CDR3 has 14 residues. The CDR3 here is CASSQDEGGDEQYF. DNA for the CDR3: TGCGCCAGCAGCCAAGACGAAGGAGGGGACGAGCAGTACTTC.

This rearrangement joins TRBV20-1 to TRBJ1-2; TRBD1 matches 7 bases. The CDR3 runs 12 residues. Germline V gene sequence: CDR1 DFQATT, CDR2 SNEGSKA (reference sequence). V dropped 6 bases and J dropped 4; count of bases not matched to a gene: 5. The CDR3: CSANRDSYGYTF. The DNA of the CDR3 is TGCAGTGCGAACCGGGACAGCTATGGCTACACCTTC.

The chain carries TRBV11-2 and TRBJ1-1; tentatively, D is TRBD1 (6 bases). This CDR3 spans 13 amino acids. Germline values: CDR1 SGHAT, CDR2 FQNNGV. Trimming removed 5 bases from V and 3 bases from J, with 10 bases in between. CDR3 amino acids: CASSPTGDTEAFF. As DNA, the CDR3 is TGTGCCAGCAGCCCGACAGGTGACACTGAAGCTTTCTTT.

The V call is TRBV28, the J call TRBJ2-4; 7 bases agree with TRBD1. This CDR3 contains 12 residues. The ends lost 5 bases at V and 10 bases at J; junction bases unmatched: 5. CDR1 and CDR2 from the germline V gene are MDHEN and SYDVKM. The CDR3 loop is CASSTTGNIQYF. CDR3 in DNA: TGTGCCAGCAGTACGACAGGGAATATTCAGTACTTC.

The J gene is TRBJ2-7, the V gene TRBV4-3, with 11 bases aligning to TRBD2. Germline V gene sequence: CDR1 LGHNA, CDR2 YSLEER. The V and J ends lost 3 bases and 0 bases, in that order; junction bases with no gene match: 1. The CDR3 is made up of 15 amino acids. The CDR3 is CASSQLAGGSYEQYF. DNA for the CDR3: TGCGCCAGCAGCCAGCTAGCGGGAGGCTCCTACGAGCAGTACTTC.

The chain links TRBV12-3 or TRBV12-4 to TRBJ1-5; TRBD1 might be the D (6 bases). This CDR3 comprises 14 residues. V was trimmed by 5 bases and J by 7 bases, leaving 15 bases between them. The CDR3 here is CASSPGGAGQPQHF. The CDR3 DNA reads as TGTGCCAGCAGTCCGGGGGGGGCAGGGCAGCCCCAGCATTTT.

This chain links TRBV7-9 with TRBJ2-2; D is unresolved. The germline V gene has CDR1 SEHNR and CDR2 FQNEAQ (reference sequence). With 11 bases removed from V and 5 bases from J, the gap between germline ends came to 12 bases. The CDR3 covers 12 residues. The CDR3 sequence: CASSVGTGELFF. In DNA, the CDR3 is TGTGCCTCGTCGGTGGGGACCGGGGAGCTGTTTTTT.

The chain uses TRBV9 and TRBJ2-5; D unclear. The CDR3 length is 15 residues. Per the germline V gene, CDR1 is SGDLS and CDR2 is YYNGEE. The V end was cut by 0 bases, the J end by 1 base, with 10 bases between. CDR3 protein: CASSVGSSSQETQYF. Here the CDR3 DNA reads TGTGCCAGCAGCGTAGGGTCGAGCAGCCAAGAGACCCAGTACTTC.